Listed here are 16 T cell receptor beta chains from one sample, sequenced in a study of T cell repertoires in cytomegalovirus infection. Each CDR3 protein gets one entry after TCRdb re-called the reads with MiXCR. The sample lists roughly 280,000 distinct CDR3 sequences, approximately 9% occurring once. Source material: PBMCs. Receptor source: a human donor in good health (CMV status not recorded). Some clones in this sample may be carry-over from other donors' samples.

This clonotype was detected only a few times. The chain links TRBV29-1 to TRBJ2-7; no firm D call. Germline loops: CDR1 SQVTM, CDR2 ANQGSEA. The CDR3 loop spans 12 amino acids. V shed 1 base and J shed 3 bases, with 7 bases lying between them. CDR3 amino acids: CSVEVRGYEQYF. The CDR3 DNA follows: TGCAGCGTTGAAGTGAGAGGCTACGAGCAGTACTTC.

This clonotype occurred a few times. The chain recombines TRBV18 with TRBJ2-7, with 13 bases lining up with TRBD2. Per germline, CDR1 KGHSH and CDR2 LQKENI. The V and J ends lost 6 bases and 3 bases, in that order; junction bases with no gene match: 14. There are 18 residues in the CDR3. As DNA, the CDR3 is TGTGCCAGCTCGCCCCAAGCCGCGACTAGCGGGAGGAGCTACGAGCAGTACTTC. Residues: CASSPQAATSGRSYEQYF.

The chain employs TRBV19 and TRBJ1-5; a weak D match, TRBD1 (5 bases). The CDR3 is made up of 15 amino acids. Looked up from germline, CDR1 is LNHDA and CDR2 is SQIVND (reference sequence). Trimming pared 7 bases from V and 6 bases from J, leaving 19 bases between. The CDR3 sequence: CASILRVGGIQPQHF. The DNA of the CDR3 is TGTGCCAGTATCCTCAGGGTCGGGGGAATTCAGCCCCAGCATTTT.

This clonotype was observed at least ten times. The rearrangement joins TRBV7-2 to TRBJ2-2; no clear D gene. Deletions cut 2 bases from V and 8 bases from J, with 9 bases between. This CDR3 spans 13 amino acids. From germline, CDR1 is SGHTA and CDR2 FQGNSA. For the CDR3, the DNA is TGTGCCAGCAGCTTATCCGTCCGAGGGGAGCTGTTTTTT. It specifies CASSLSVRGELFF.

The chain uses TRBV19 and TRBJ2-1; D could derive from TRBD1 or TRBD2 (5 bases each). The CDR3 sequence is 14 residues long. The V gene's germline CDR1 is LNHDA and CDR2 SQIVND (reference sequence). The V gene lost 4 bases and the J gene lost 7 bases, with 14 bases spanning the gap. CDR3 nucleotide sequence: TGTGCCAGTAGTAGGCAGGGAGAGTCGAATGAGCAGTTCTTC. Its protein product is CASSRQGESNEQFF.

This clonotype was counted ten times or more. J is TRBJ2-5 and V is TRBV12-3 or TRBV12-4; D possibly corresponds to TRBD2 (9 bases). CDR3 length equals 16 residues. Trimming shortened V by 2 bases and J by 5 bases, and 18 bases separated the two germline ends. CDR3 DNA: TGTGCCAGCAGTTTATGGCAGGGGGCGGGGGGGGAGACCCAGTACTTC. Residues: CASSLWQGAGGETQYF.

This clonotype was found a few times. The rearrangement links TRBV20-1 to TRBJ1-5; the match to TRBD1 covers 9 bases. Germline trimming cut 1 base from V and 5 bases from J; bases unmatched to any gene: 6. This CDR3 spans 15 amino acids. Looked up from germline, CDR1 is DFQATT and CDR2 is SNEGSKA (reference sequence). In nucleotides, the CDR3 is TGCAGTGCTAGAGCGAGGACAGGGGATTATCAGCCCCAGCATTTT. Residues: CSARARTGDYQPQHF.

The table lists this clonotype with many counts. The chain couples TRBV27 to TRBJ1-1; possibly TRBD1 for D (6 bases). Germline CDR1 and CDR2: MNHEY and SMNVEV (reference sequence). Trimming removed 2 bases from V and 4 bases from J, with 20 bases in between. CDR3 length equals 17 residues. The CDR3 DNA follows: TGTGCCAGCAGTTTAACGGGGGCTGGGGCTGGTTCCACTGAAGCTTTCTTT. Translation: CASSLTGAGAGSTEAFF.

This clonotype was seen repeatedly, ten times or more. One end of the junction is discordant with germline, which a read error may explain. The rearrangement uses TRBV12-3 or TRBV12-4 and TRBJ1-5; TRBD1 matches 9 bases. The CDR3 sequence is 16 residues long. The chain's CDR3 is CASSPNPGQGNPPQHF. The CDR3 region has the DNA TGTGCCAGCAGTCCCAACCCGGGACAGGGCAATCCGCCCCAGCATTTT.

The rearrangement links TRBV11-3 to TRBJ2-1, with 7 bases lining up with TRBD2. V lost 0 bases and J lost 1; bases outside the gene matches: 3. CDR1 and CDR2 (germline): SGHNT, YENEEA. This CDR3 is 16 amino acids long. CDR3 sequence reads: CASSLERGSSYNEQFF. DNA of the CDR3: TGTGCCAGCAGCTTAGAACGCGGGAGTTCCTACAATGAGCAGTTCTTC.

This clonotype was found a few times. V usage is TRBV15 and J usage is TRBJ2-1; D unclear. Germline V gives CDR1 LNHNV, CDR2 YYDKDF (reference sequence). Between the trimmed V and J ends, which lost 3 bases and 6 bases, there was a span of 9 bases. This CDR3 region has 13 residues. The CDR3 nucleotides read TGTGCCACCAGCAGGGCCCGGAGCAATGAGCAGTTCTTC. Protein: CATSRARSNEQFF.

The chain joins TRBV6-2 or TRBV6-3 to TRBJ2-7; the D is unclear. The CDR3 totals 16 residues. V lost 6 bases, J lost 0 bases, and 18 bases lay in between. Germline V gene data show CDR1 as MNHEY and CDR2 as SVGEGT. The CDR3 DNA is TGTGCCAGCAGCCGAGCGAGGAGTGGTTTCTCCTACGAGCAGTACTTC. It translates to CASSRARSGFSYEQYF.

The gene calls are TRBV28 and TRBJ1-1, with unresolved D. Germline CDR1 MDHEN, CDR2 SYDVKM. Trimming removed 1 base at V and 10 bases at J, with 10 bases between. The CDR3 sequence is 12 residues long. DNA of the CDR3: TGTGCCAGCAGTTTATCCCCCGAAGGAGCTTTCTTT. It specifies CASSLSPEGAFF.

The chain employs TRBV12-3 or TRBV12-4 and TRBJ1-5, with a possible D match to TRBD1 (5 bases). V gave up 6 bases and J gave up 8 bases, with 20 bases separating them. The CDR3 totals 15 residues. In nucleotides, the CDR3 is TGTGCCAGCAGCCCCGGGGTGGGCAGGGCAAAGCCCCAGCATTTT. Encoded protein: CASSPGVGRAKPQHF.

This clonotype was observed many times. The rearrangement joins TRBV7-2 to TRBJ2-5, with D hard to call. The CDR3 totals 14 residues. V was cut by 5 bases and J by 1 base, with 11 bases left in between. Germline CDR1 and CDR2: SGHTA and FQGNSA. CDR3 loop: CASSPETLQETQYF. The CDR3 DNA reads as TGTGCCAGCAGCCCTGAGACACTCCAAGAGACCCAGTACTTC.

This clonotype has a count of ten or more. V gene TRBV7-2 combines with J gene TRBJ2-2; tentative D call: TRBD2 (6 bases). Germline loops: CDR1 SGHTA, CDR2 FQGNSA. The V end was cut by 5 bases, the J end by 7 bases, with 11 bases between. CDR3 length equals 13 residues. CDR3 region: CASSRGGIGELFF. The DNA of the CDR3 is TGTGCCAGCAGCCGGGGCGGGATCGGGGAGCTGTTTTTT. Supplemented by reference TRBV7-2 and TRBJ2-2, the full variable domain reads GAGVSQSPSNKVTEKGKDVELRCDPISGHTALYWYRQSLGQGLEFLIYFQGNSAPDKSGLPSDRFSAERTGGSVSTLTIQRTQQEDSAVYLCASSRGGIGELFFGEGSRLTVL.